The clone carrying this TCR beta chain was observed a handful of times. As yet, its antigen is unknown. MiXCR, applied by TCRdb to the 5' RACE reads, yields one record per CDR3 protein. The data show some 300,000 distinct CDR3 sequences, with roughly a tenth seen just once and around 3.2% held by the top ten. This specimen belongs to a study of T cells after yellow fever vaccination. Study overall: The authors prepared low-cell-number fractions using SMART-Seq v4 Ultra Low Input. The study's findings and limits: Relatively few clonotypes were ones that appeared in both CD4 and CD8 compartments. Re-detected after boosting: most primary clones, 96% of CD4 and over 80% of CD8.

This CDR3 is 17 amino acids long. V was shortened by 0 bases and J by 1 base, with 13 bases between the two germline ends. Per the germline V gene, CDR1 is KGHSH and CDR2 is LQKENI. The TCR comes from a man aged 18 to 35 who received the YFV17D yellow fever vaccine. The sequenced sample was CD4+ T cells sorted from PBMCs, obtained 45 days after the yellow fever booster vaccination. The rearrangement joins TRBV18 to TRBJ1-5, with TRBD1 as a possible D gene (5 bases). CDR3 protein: CASSPPRGGGSNQPQHF. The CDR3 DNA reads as TGTGCCAGCTCACCACCAAGAGGTGGGGGGAGCAATCAGCCCCAGCATTTT.